This T cell receptor (beta chain) was recorded in a study of blood T cell repertoires in COVID-19. The ends were cut back, 2 bases at V and 8 bases at J, with 9 bases in the middle. Germline V gives CDR1 MGHRA, CDR2 YSYEKL. The CDR3 is 12 residues long. The table came from immunoSEQ multiplex PCR; TCRdb's copy has only in-frame clones and leaves some out. The sample consists of over 90,000 clones, around 84% of them appearing once. The chain couples TRBV4-1 to TRBJ1-2; a possible D gene is TRBD1 (5 bases). The TCR was taken from a woman between 55 and 75 years old in a cohort sampled during active or convalescent COVID-19. Sequenced sample: peripheral blood. The CDR3 DNA follows: TGCGCCAGCAGCCAAATGGAGGGGGGCTACACCTTC. It is translated as CASSQMEGGYTF.